This T cell receptor beta chain is drawn from a study of post-analysis software for immune sequencing data (dated by TCRdb to between 2014 and 2016). A note on the overall study: The recorded disease courses included relapsing-remitting, secondary progressive and progressive-relapsing multiple sclerosis, and some patients had no subtype annotation. A subset of samples was prepared in parallel using single-end sample barcoding, then pooled and co-amplified after Illumina adapter ligation. The patient repertoires were set against about 12 previously published healthy control repertoires from donors whose ages ranged from about 6 to 25 years.

Libraries came from PCR. Sequencing used an Illumina HiSeq 2500. To reduce PCR and sequencing biases, unique molecular identifiers were incorporated into the TCR beta cDNA libraries. Per 1 to 10 million input T cells, 500,000 or so cDNA molecules were obtained, such that each molecule approximated one T cell. The patient libraries were prepared and sequenced using the same protocol as the earlier healthy control dataset. Samples belonging to the same batch were prepared together, multiplexed and sequenced on a shared HiSeq lane. In the original analysis: MIGEC was used to process the raw barcoded reads, and molecular identifier groups with only a single read were discarded before consensus assembly and CDR3 extraction. Clonotype tables were post-analysed with VDJtools, and diversity was normalized by down-sampling all datasets to the smallest sample size. Repertoire overlap clustering matched CDR3 amino acid but not nucleotide sequences to correct batch-related cross-sample contamination. In-frame beta chains were kept once TCRdb had trimmed the public reads at Q25 with fastp and called clones with MiXCR. A single entry per CDR3 protein holds the most common genes and DNA from its merged rows. Clone size and V and J calls follow TCRdb, not the original study. Present in this sample are 700,000 to 800,000 distinct CDR3 sequences, about 27% of which were seen just once. The ten largest clones capture approximately 0.55% of the sample.

This clonotype appeared a few times. Its antigen is currently not known. Per-base qualities were not stored, and no clone one base away is much larger. To demonstrate the VDJtools post-analysis software, TCR beta repertoires were profiled from the peripheral blood of about 13 young patients with multiple sclerosis. The patients with multiple sclerosis were children and adolescents between 6 and 15 years of age. V gives up 0 bases and J gives up 4 bases, and the segment between their germline ends measures 10 bases. The CDR3 starts with the cysteine, ends with the phenylalanine, and has 14 residues. The DNA shown is the 42-base CDR3, in frame from base 1. From a lookup of the germline V gene, CDR1 and CDR2 are SGHRS and YFSETQ. Paper-wide results and their limitations: Compared with controls, multiple sclerosis patients had significantly lower normalized Chao1 diversity, a finding suggesting substantial peripheral T-cell clonal expansion. A handful of TRBV segments, including TRBV5-6, TRBV5-1 and TRBV20-1, were significantly more frequent in patients than controls. The control group was slightly older than the multiple sclerosis patient group. Direct clustering with F measure revealed strong co-clustering of samples prepared in the same batch, which led to a batch-effect correction.

The chain links TRBV5-1 with TRBJ2-5; tentative D gene TRBD1, with 6 bases matching. The specimen sequenced was blood. The receptor was isolated from a girl between 10 and 17 years old with multiple sclerosis. The bases read TGCGCCAGCAGCTTGGACAGGGTCCGAGAGACCCAGTACTTC. This sequence encodes CASSLDRVRETQYF.